The present TCR beta chain was sequenced within a study of CD4 T cells in relation to SARS-CoV-2 and coronaviruses. About the study: The restricting HLA molecule for shared crossreactive spike epitopes was mapped. Notes on the study in general: SARS-CoV-2-driven expansion was significantly weaker in crossreactive than monoreactive clones. This crossreactivity analysis covered spike protein alone, no other viral proteins.

A word on this clone: Its target is unknown.

Measured with immunoSEQ multiplex PCR; TCRdb has only the in-frame clones, and not every one. The sample consists of 35,000 to 40,000 clones, approximately 83% of them appearing once. Trimming pared 6 bases from V and 7 bases from J, leaving 18 bases between. CDR1 LNHDA and CDR2 SQIVND come from the germline V gene (reference sequence). This CDR3 has 15 residues. The TCR sequence derives from an adult with COVID-19. This chain joins TRBV19 and TRBJ2-2; the D gene is possibly TRBD2 (6 bases). The sequenced material came from memory CD4+ T cells from PBMCs. In DNA form, the CDR3 reads TGTGCCAGTAGCGGACTTTCGGTCGGGGGCGGGGAGCTGTTTTTT. It encodes CASSGLSVGGGELFF.